Sequencing of this T cell receptor (beta chain) was carried out in a study of tumor and adjacent non-tumor tissue in lung cancer. This sample's RNA came from whole unsorted tissue. Germline V gives CDR1 MNHEY, CDR2 SVGAGI. With V trimmed by 5 bases and J by 2 bases, 6 bases remained unmatched. The length of the CDR3 is 15 residues. The library came from three nested PCR rounds adapted from ARM-PCR protocols. Each CDR3 protein gets one entry after TCRdb re-called the multiplex PCR reads with MiXCR. This table holds 200,000 to 250,000 distinct CDR3 sequences, around 71% found once. The table lists this clonotype with a few counts.

V usage is TRBV6-5 and J usage is TRBJ2-1, with 7 positions matching TRBD2. Input material: lung tumor tissue. The source of this sequence is a man between 60 and 70 years old with non-small cell lung cancer. For the CDR3, the DNA is TGTGCCAGCAGTCATACTAGCGACACCTACAATGAGCAGTTCTTC. As protein: CASSHTSDTYNEQFF.